The clone carrying this T cell receptor beta chain qualifies as medium-sized. The entry originates in a study of early T cells in non-severe SARS-CoV-2 infection. This CDR3 spans 16 amino acids. The trim removed 3 bases at V and 5 bases at J, leaving 14 bases unmatched. The germline CDR1 and CDR2 sequences are SQVTM and ANQGSEA. The TCR library protocol was used to attach unique molecular identifiers. These identifiers were attached to individual cDNA molecules. TCRdb recomputed calls from the 5' RACE reads with MiXCR, one row per CDR3 protein. This sample has about 61,000 distinct CDR3 sequences; roughly 10% occur once, and the top ten carry roughly 1.7%.

This TCR derives from an adult who was a healthcare worker with PCR-confirmed SARS-CoV-2 infection or an uninfected control (not recorded which). The sample comprised whole blood. This chain links TRBV29-1 with TRBJ2-5; 8 positions match TRBD2. CDR3 residues: CSVDLSWTSFLETQYF. In DNA, the CDR3 is TGCAGCGTTGACCTGTCGTGGACTAGCTTTTTGGAGACCCAGTACTTC.